These 31 T cell receptor beta chains were sequenced from one sample in a study of cytomegalovirus exposure and HLA in healthy donors. The primer mix had 60 Vbeta and 13 Jbeta primers. The assay was immunoSEQ multiplex PCR, and TCRdb's table has in-frame clones only and misses some. The profile shows about 150,000 clones, nearly 70% of them singletons. What was sequenced was PBMCs. All receptors come from a man aged 25-45 years in good health and CMV-seropositive.

The rearrangement links TRBV18 to TRBJ2-7; 7 nucleotides match TRBD2. The CDR3 sequence is 16 residues long. After removal of 2 bases from V and 0 bases from J, the junction contained 7 bases not matched to a gene. The germline V gene encodes CDR1 KGHSH and CDR2 LQKENI. Here the CDR3 DNA reads TGTGCCAGCTCACCAAATGTGGGAGGGAGCTCCTACGAGCAGTACTTC. Its translation is CASSPNVGGSSYEQYF.

This rearrangement joins TRBV6-1 to TRBJ1-5, with 12 nucleotides matching TRBD1. The germline gives CDR1 MNHNS, CDR2 SASEGT. Germline trimming cut 2 bases from V and 6 bases from J; bases unmatched to any gene: 8. The CDR3 is 17 amino acids. CDR3 nucleotide sequence: TGTGCCAGCAGTGAACAGGGGACAGGGGGCCTGGGTCAGCCCCAGCATTTT. Residues: CASSEQGTGGLGQPQHF.

In its sample, this clone was seen a few times. The V and J genes are TRBV11-2 and TRBJ2-3; D possibly corresponds to TRBD1 (6 bases). Germline V gene data show CDR1 as SGHAT and CDR2 as FQNNGV. Trimming stripped 5 bases from V and 4 bases from J, with 13 bases between. The CDR3 is 14 residues long. The CDR3 loop is CASSQQGMADTQYF. The DNA for the CDR3 is TGTGCCAGCAGCCAACAGGGTATGGCAGATACGCAGTATTTT.

This sequence joins TRBV7-6 and TRBJ2-1, with D tentatively TRBD2 (6 bases). Germline CDR1 and CDR2: SGHVS and FNYEAQ. The CDR3 has 17 residues. V was trimmed by 1 base and J by 3 bases, leaving 16 bases between them. The CDR3 DNA sequence: TGTGCCAGCAGCTTAGAGGTAGCGGAAAGCTTCTACAATGAGCAGTTCTTC. This sequence encodes CASSLEVAESFYNEQFF.

The rearrangement joins TRBV6-1 to TRBJ2-1; unclear D gene. The CDR3 covers 15 residues. V was clipped by 2 bases and J by 2 bases, with 10 bases between them. CDR1 and CDR2 (germline): MNHNS, SASEGT. DNA for the CDR3: TGTGCCAGCAGTGAAACGGGTGCTGCCTACAATGAGCAGTTCTTC. This sequence encodes CASSETGAAYNEQFF.

As for this clone: Distinct nucleotide sequences in the sample also encode this CDR3. The rearrangement joins TRBV27 to TRBJ2-7; D is perhaps TRBD2 (5 bases). The CDR3 is 13 amino acids. Germline CDR1 MNHEY, CDR2 SMNVEV (reference sequence). V dropped 3 bases and J dropped 0 bases, with 6 bases sitting between them. CDR3 protein: CASSFRGSYEQYF. The CDR3, as DNA: TGTGCCAGCAGTTTTCGGGGCTCCTACGAGCAGTACTTC.

This rearrangement joins TRBV28 to TRBJ2-1; D gene unclear. The CDR3 totals 12 residues. With 5 bases removed from V and 6 bases from J, the gap between germline ends came to 8 bases. Looked up from germline, CDR1 is MDHEN and CDR2 is SYDVKM. CDR3 nucleotide sequence: TGTGCCAGCAGTCCCTCGGGCAATGAGCAGTTCTTC. Amino acid sequence: CASSPSGNEQFF.

This chain joins TRBV21-1 and TRBJ1-2. TRBV21-1 is assigned pseudogene status. This CDR3 has 15 amino acids. CDR3 amino acids: CASSTSREGFYGYTF. CDR3 in DNA: TGTGCCAGCAGCACGTCGAGAGAGGGCTTTTACGGCTACACCTTC.

The V call is TRBV11-3, the J call TRBJ2-2; 10 positions match TRBD2. The V gene end was trimmed by 5 bases and the J gene end by 4 bases; junction bases not matched to a gene: 7. The CDR3 length is 16 residues. Germline loops: CDR1 SGHNT, CDR2 YENEEA. This chain's CDR3 is CASSPSSGSPTGELFF. CDR3 DNA sequence: TGTGCCAGCAGCCCATCTAGCGGGAGTCCCACCGGGGAGCTGTTTTTT.

In this sample, this clone turned up a few times. The rearrangement uses TRBV28 and TRBJ1-2, with 7 bases identical to TRBD1. Losses at the gene ends were 4 bases for V and 8 bases for J; bases not matched to a gene: 7. The V gene's germline CDR1 is MDHEN and CDR2 SYDVKM. CDR3 length: 13 residues. The CDR3 region is CASSSLTGVGYTF. The CDR3 nucleotides are TGTGCCAGCAGTTCTTTAACAGGGGTAGGCTACACCTTC.

This chain joins TRBV6-1 and TRBJ1-1, with a weak D call TRBD1 (6 bases). The germline gives CDR1 MNHNS, CDR2 SASEGT. Trimming cost V 6 bases and J 1 base, with 9 bases left between them. The CDR3 extends over 13 amino acids. CDR3 in amino acids: CASRRTENTEAFF. CDR3 nucleotides: TGTGCCAGCAGGCGGACAGAGAACACTGAAGCTTTCTTT.

This chain connects TRBV30 to TRBJ2-7; 8 nucleotides agree with TRBD1. This CDR3 has 14 residues. Trimming removed 2 bases from V and 3 bases from J; junction bases left unmatched: 6. Germline loops: CDR1 GTSNPN, CDR2 SVGIG (reference sequence). The CDR3, as DNA: TGTGCCTGGAGTCCCACGGACAGGGTCTACGAGCAGTACTTC. Amino acids: CAWSPTDRVYEQYF.

The V and J genes are TRBV7-2 and TRBJ2-2, with D possibly matching TRBD1 (6 bases). The ends were cut back, 3 bases at V and 6 bases at J, with 14 bases in the middle. The CDR3 is 15 amino acids. Germline V CDR1 and CDR2: SGHTA, FQGNSA. CDR3 in amino acids: CASSFKTGQAGELFF. The CDR3 nucleotides are TGTGCCAGCAGCTTTAAAACAGGGCAGGCCGGGGAGCTGTTTTTT.

Only a few counts were recorded for this clone. The V call is TRBV30, the J call TRBJ1-5, with D perhaps TRBD1 (6 bases). The CDR3 is made up of 12 amino acids. Looked up from germline, CDR1 is GTSNPN and CDR2 is SVGIG (reference sequence). V lost 1 base, J lost 6 bases, and 7 bases lay in between. The CDR3 DNA reads TGTGCCTGGAGTGAAGGGGGTCAGCCCCAGCATTTT. Its translation is CAWSEGGQPQHF.

This clone appeared a single time. V gene TRBV28 combines with J gene TRBJ2-5, with TRBD1 as a possible D gene (5 bases). The CDR3 extends over 15 amino acids. The V gene lost 7 bases and the J gene lost 1 base, with 16 bases spanning the gap. Germline V gene sequence: CDR1 MDHEN, CDR2 SYDVKM. This CDR3 is CASTNRQLIQETQYF. The CDR3 bases are TGTGCCAGCACCAACAGACAGTTAATCCAAGAGACCCAGTACTTC. Full variable domain (missing parts from reference TRBV28 and TRBJ2-5): DVKVTQSSRYLVKRTGEKVFLECVQDMDHENMFWYRQDPGLGLRLIYFSYDVKMKEKGDIPEGYSVSREKKERFSLILESASTNQTSMYLCASTNRQLIQETQYFGPGTRLLVL.

The chain carries TRBV30 and TRBJ2-7; no firm D call. CDR3 length: 12 residues. From germline, CDR1 is GTSNPN and CDR2 SVGIG (reference sequence). V was pared by 3 bases and J by 0 bases, with 6 bases between. CDR3: CAWSGASYEQYF. The CDR3 DNA reads TGTGCCTGGAGCGGTGCCTCCTACGAGCAGTACTTC.

Here the CDR3 DNA reads TGTGCCAGCTCACCATCGACAGGGACCCATGAGCAGTTCTTC. Translated: CASSPSTGTHEQFF. The genes are TRBV18 and TRBJ2-1; TRBD1 matches 7 bases. Germline V gives CDR1 KGHSH, CDR2 LQKENI. Trimming cost V 2 bases and J 8 bases; bases outside gene matches: 6. The CDR3 is made up of 14 amino acids.

V usage is TRBV6-4 and J usage is TRBJ2-3, with 9 positions matching TRBD1. CDR3 size: 15 residues. The V gene end was trimmed by 3 bases and the J gene end by 2 bases; junction bases not matched to a gene: 3. The germline gives CDR1 MRHNA, CDR2 SNTAGT. CDR3 sequence: CASSDGQGSTDTQYF. In DNA, the CDR3 is TGTGCCAGCAGTGATGGACAGGGGTCCACAGATACGCAGTATTTT.

The chain recombines TRBV9 with TRBJ2-3; perhaps TRBD2 as D (6 bases). Germline CDR1 SGDLS, CDR2 YYNGEE. With 2 bases removed from V and 0 bases from J, the gap between germline ends came to 13 bases. The CDR3 totals 16 residues. CDR3 nucleotide sequence: TGTGCCAGCAGCGTTGGGGCTAGCGCAAGCACAGATACGCAGTATTTT. This gives the protein CASSVGASASTDTQYF.

The table lists this clone with a few counts. The chain uses TRBV4-1 and TRBJ2-1; TRBD2 matches 9 bases. With V trimmed by 4 bases and J by 9 bases, 10 bases remained unmatched. The V gene's germline CDR1 is MGHRA and CDR2 YSYEKL. The CDR3 has 15 residues. The CDR3 DNA sequence: TGCGCCAGCAGCCCGTGGGTAGCGGGAGTGGGTGAGCAGTTCTTC. Encoded protein: CASSPWVAGVGEQFF.

The chain couples TRBV6-1 to TRBJ2-7, with TRBD2 as a possible D gene (5 bases). Germline CDR1 reads MNHNS; CDR2 reads SASEGT. The CDR3 consists of 15 residues. The V end was cut by 2 bases, the J end by 0 bases, with 11 bases between. Here the CDR3 reads CASSEHLGDSYEQYF. CDR3 DNA sequence: TGTGCCAGCAGTGAACACCTCGGGGACTCCTACGAGCAGTACTTC.

The chain uses TRBV9 and TRBJ2-2; the D is unclear. The germline V gene encodes CDR1 SGDLS and CDR2 YYNGEE. This CDR3 has 15 residues. Trimming took 0 bases from V and 1 from J, leaving 7 bases between them. In nucleotides, the CDR3 is TGTGCCAGCAGCGTAGCTAGGTTGAACACCGGGGAGCTGTTTTTT. This codes for CASSVARLNTGELFF. Full variable domain (missing parts from reference TRBV9 and TRBJ2-2): DSGVTQTPKHLITATGQRVTLRCSPRSGDLSVYWYQQSLDQGLQFLIQYYNGEERAKGNILERFSAQQFPDLHSELNLSSLELGDSALYFCASSVARLNTGELFFGEGSRLTVL.

The V gene is TRBV7-3, the J gene TRBJ2-1, with 8 bases that match TRBD1. Germline-derived CDR1 and CDR2 are SGHTA and FQGTGA. Trimming cost V 6 bases and J 9 bases; bases outside gene matches: 19. CDR3 length: 17 residues. The CDR3: CASSSSPGGFESGEQFF. The CDR3, as DNA: TGTGCCAGCAGTTCCTCCCCAGGGGGCTTTGAGTCAGGTGAGCAGTTCTTC. The full variable domain, in which reference TRBV7-3 and TRBJ2-1 provide the parts outside the CDR3, is GAGVSQTPSNKVTEKGKYVELRCDPISGHTALYWYRQSLGQGPEFLIYFQGTGAADDSGLPNDRFFAVRPEGSVSTLKIQRTERGDSAVYLCASSSSPGGFESGEQFFGPGTRLTVL.

The chain is built from TRBV7-9 and TRBJ2-7; D not certain. V was cut by 4 bases and J by 6 bases, with 13 bases left in between. Germline loops: CDR1 SEHNR, CDR2 FQNEAQ (reference sequence). The CDR3 is 13 residues long. The CDR3 DNA is TGTGCCAGCAGCTCGTCTGACGGCGGCGAGCAGTACTTC. Its translation is CASSSSDGGEQYF.

The V call is TRBV6-1, the J call TRBJ2-7, with D possibly being TRBD1 (5 bases). This CDR3 comprises 12 residues. Germline CDR1 MNHNS, CDR2 SASEGT. The V and J ends lost 11 bases and 0 bases respectively, with 11 bases between them. The CDR3 DNA is TGTGCCGTTCAGGGCAGCTCCTACGAGCAGTACTTC. Its translation: CAVQGSSYEQYF.

This clone was observed a handful of times. The CDR3 sequence: CASSENGQGTDTQYF. The CDR3 region has the DNA TGTGCCAGCAGTGAAAACGGACAGGGCACAGATACGCAGTATTTT. The chain has TRBV6-4 and TRBJ2-3, with TRBD1 identical over 7 bases. The CDR3 has 15 residues. The V gene's germline CDR1 is MRHNA and CDR2 SNTAGT. The junction had 4 bases not matched to a gene; V was cut back by 3 bases and J by 1 base.

This chain uses TRBV30 with TRBJ2-2; TRBD2 aligns across 11 bases. Germline assignment: CDR1 GTSNPN and CDR2 SVGIG (reference sequence). The CDR3 has 15 amino acids. Losses at the gene ends were 4 bases for V and 6 bases for J; bases not matched to a gene: 7. CDR3 region: CAWTLAGGPAGELFF. CDR3 nucleotide sequence: TGTGCCTGGACCTTAGCGGGAGGGCCTGCCGGGGAGCTGTTTTTT.

This clone was detected only once. V and J are TRBV30 and TRBJ2-7, with 9 bases that match TRBD1. Germline V CDR1 and CDR2: GTSNPN, SVGIG (reference sequence). The CDR3 contains 15 residues. Trimming took 1 base from V and 3 from J; bases not matched to a gene: 7. CDR3 coding DNA: TGTGCCTGGAGTGGACAGGGGGAAAGCTTCTACGAGCAGTACTTC. As protein: CAWSGQGESFYEQYF.

The chain couples TRBV28 to TRBJ2-7; 7 bases line up with TRBD1. In germline, CDR1 is MDHEN, CDR2 SYDVKM. The V gene end was trimmed by 4 bases and the J gene end by 1 base; junction bases not matched to a gene: 7. CDR3 length: 15 amino acids. CDR3 amino acids: CASSSPGTVSYEQYF. The CDR3 nucleotides read TGTGCCAGCAGTTCTCCCGGGACAGTTTCCTACGAGCAGTACTTC.

The chain links TRBV7-2 to TRBJ1-1; D gene ambiguous. This CDR3 spans 15 amino acids. Looked up from germline, CDR1 is SGHTA and CDR2 is FQGNSA. The germline V and J ends were trimmed by 1 base and 4 bases, with 13 bases remaining between them. CDR3 DNA sequence: TGTGCCAGCAGCTTAGTTTTGGCAGTTACCACTGAAGCTTTCTTT. This codes for CASSLVLAVTTEAFF.

The genes are TRBV4-1 and TRBJ1-1; D is possibly TRBD1 (5 bases). Germline CDR1 is MGHRA and CDR2 is YSYEKL. The CDR3 has 16 residues. The V end was cut by 0 bases, the J end by 1 base, with 12 bases between. CDR3 amino acids: CASSQDRLDRNTEAFF. CDR3 nucleotide sequence: TGCGCCAGCAGCCAAGATCGGCTTGACAGGAACACTGAAGCTTTCTTT.